This T cell receptor (beta chain) originates from a study of cytomegalovirus exposure and HLA in healthy donors. General study points: Highest at DRB1 and lowest at HLA-C, TCR association rates differed among HLA loci in a later analysis. Later genetic work tied a missense DCLRE1C variant to beta-chain V and J trimming.

Primers included in the PCR were 60 Vbeta and 13 Jbeta primers. The repertoire was sequenced with immunoSEQ multiplex PCR; TCRdb's copy has only in-frame clones and lacks some. Of about 140,000 clones in the sample, 79% were seen once. Per the germline V gene, CDR1 is SGHRS and CDR2 is YFSETQ. The CDR3 contains 13 residues. As regards this clone: The antigen is unknown.

This receptor was taken from a man aged 18 to 35 in good health and CMV-seronegative. The chain is built from TRBV5-1 and TRBJ2-5; the match to TRBD1 covers 8 bases. The J call may be mistaken, given a closer DNA end match to TRBJ2-7. Sequencing was performed on PBMCs. CDR3 protein: CASSRGQAYEQYF. CDR3 in DNA: TGCGCCAGCAGCCGGGGACAGGCCTACGAGCAGTACTTC.